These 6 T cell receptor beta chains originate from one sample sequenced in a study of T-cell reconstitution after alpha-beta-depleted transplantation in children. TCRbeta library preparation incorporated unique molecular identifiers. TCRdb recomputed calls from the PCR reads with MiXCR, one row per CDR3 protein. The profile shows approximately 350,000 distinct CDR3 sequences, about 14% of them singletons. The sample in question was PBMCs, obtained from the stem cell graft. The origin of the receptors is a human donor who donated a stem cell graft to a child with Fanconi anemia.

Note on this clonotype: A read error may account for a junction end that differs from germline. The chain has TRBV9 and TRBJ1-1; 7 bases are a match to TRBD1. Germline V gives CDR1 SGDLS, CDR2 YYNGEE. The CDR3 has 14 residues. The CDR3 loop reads CASSVLQGNTEAFF. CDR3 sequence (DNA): TGTGCCAGCAGCGTGTTACAGGGGAACACTGAAGCCTTCTTT.

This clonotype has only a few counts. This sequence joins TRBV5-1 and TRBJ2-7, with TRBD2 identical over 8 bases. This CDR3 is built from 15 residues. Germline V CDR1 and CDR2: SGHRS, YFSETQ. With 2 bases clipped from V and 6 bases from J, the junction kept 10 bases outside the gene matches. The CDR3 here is CASSLQTSEFSEQYF. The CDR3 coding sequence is TGCGCCAGCAGCTTACAGACTAGCGAATTCTCCGAGCAGTACTTC.

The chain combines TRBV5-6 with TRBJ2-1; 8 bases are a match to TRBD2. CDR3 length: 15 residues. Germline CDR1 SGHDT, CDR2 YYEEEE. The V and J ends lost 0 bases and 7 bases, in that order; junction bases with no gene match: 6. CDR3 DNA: TGTGCCAGCAGCTTGGCCTTGAGCGGGGGAAATGAGCAGTTCTTC. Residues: CASSLALSGGNEQFF. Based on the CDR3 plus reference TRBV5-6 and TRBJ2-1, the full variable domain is DAGVTQSPTHLIKTRGQQVTLRCSPKSGHDTVSWYQQALGQGPQFIFQYYEEEERQRGNFPDRFSGHQFPNYSSELNVNALLLGDSALYLCASSLALSGGNEQFFGPGTRLTVL.

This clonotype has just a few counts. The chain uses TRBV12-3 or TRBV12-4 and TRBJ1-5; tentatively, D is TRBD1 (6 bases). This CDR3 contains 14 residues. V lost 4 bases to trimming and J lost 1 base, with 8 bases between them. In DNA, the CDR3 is TGTGCCAGCAGTTGGGGGGGCAGCAATCAGCCCCAGCATTTT. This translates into CASSWGGSNQPQHF.

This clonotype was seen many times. CDR3 in DNA: TGTGCCAGCAGCTTGGCAGGGCCCCCAGAGACCCAGTACTTC. This encodes CASSLAGPPETQYF. The V call is TRBV7-2, the J call TRBJ2-5; possibly TRBD1 for D (5 bases). The CDR3 covers 14 residues. Germline V CDR1 and CDR2: SGHTA, FQGNSA. V lost 3 bases and J 4 bases, leaving 12 bases between the germline ends.

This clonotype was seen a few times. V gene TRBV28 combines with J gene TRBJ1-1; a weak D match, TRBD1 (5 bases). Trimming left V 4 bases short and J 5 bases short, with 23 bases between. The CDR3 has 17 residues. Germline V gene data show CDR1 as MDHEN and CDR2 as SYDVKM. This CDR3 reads CASSSAGAGEVRTEAFF. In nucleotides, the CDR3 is TGTGCCAGCAGTTCGGCCGGGGCCGGAGAAGTGAGGACTGAAGCTTTCTTT.